The 16 T cell receptor beta chains given below trace back to one sample, sequenced in a study of shared clonotypes between healthy human individuals. The data were produced by immunoSEQ multiplex PCR, yet TCRdb's version contains in-frame clones alone and is incomplete. Among 1,400,000 or so clones, approximately 98.5% were seen once, and the ten largest hold about 0.35%. What was sequenced was naive CD4+ T cells sorted from blood. Subset reported: CD45RA+ positively selected. These receptors all stem from a man aged 25-40 years in good health.

About this clone: The sample has other DNA sequences that encode this CDR3 too. This chain uses TRBV7-9 with TRBJ2-7, with D maybe TRBD1 (5 bases). Germline CDR1 and CDR2: SEHNR and FQNEAQ (reference sequence). The CDR3 consists of 11 residues. Deletions cut 5 bases from V and 4 bases from J, with 6 bases between. The CDR3 region has the DNA TGTGCCAGCAGCCGACAGTACGAGCAGTACTTC. This encodes CASSRQYEQYF.

The V call is TRBV28, the J call TRBJ1-5, with D unclear. The germline V and J ends were trimmed by 7 bases and 1 base, with 11 bases remaining between them. The V gene's germline CDR1 is MDHEN and CDR2 SYDVKM. This CDR3 has 14 amino acids. CDR3 amino acids: CASIRKLSNQPQHF. CDR3 DNA sequence: TGTGCCAGCATTCGTAAGCTAAGCAATCAGCCCCAGCATTTT. Filled out from reference TRBV28 and TRBJ1-5, the complete variable domain reads DVKVTQSSRYLVKRTGEKVFLECVQDMDHENMFWYRQDPGLGLRLIYFSYDVKMKEKGDIPEGYSVSREKKERFSLILESASTNQTSMYLCASIRKLSNQPQHFGDGTRLSIL.

The V gene is TRBV15, the J gene TRBJ2-7; 7 bases are a match to TRBD2. Germline trimming cut 0 bases from V and 3 bases from J; bases unmatched to any gene: 11. The CDR3 loop spans 17 amino acids. Germline-derived CDR1 and CDR2 are LNHNV and YYDKDF (reference sequence). This chain's CDR3 is CATSRDRGFGGSYEQYF. The CDR3 DNA is TGTGCCACCAGCAGAGATCGCGGATTTGGCGGGAGCTACGAGCAGTACTTC. Filled out from reference TRBV15 and TRBJ2-7, the complete variable domain reads DAMVIQNPRYQVTQFGKPVTLSCSQTLNHNVMYWYQQKSSQAPKLLFHYYDKDFNNEADTPDNFQSRRPNTSFCFLDIRSPGLGDTAMYLCATSRDRGFGGSYEQYFGPGTRLTVT.

The rearrangement links TRBV5-4 to TRBJ2-3; maybe TRBD1 (5 bases). Germline V lookup: CDR1 SGHNT, CDR2 YYREEE (reference sequence). The CDR3 runs 15 residues. Trimming left V 0 bases short and J 1 base short, with 9 bases between. CDR3 sequence reads: CASSLDPRGTDTQYF. CDR3 nucleotides: TGTGCCAGCAGCTTGGATCCCAGGGGCACAGATACGCAGTATTTT.

Points on this clone: Other DNA sequences of this sample code for an identical CDR3. This chain uses TRBV10-1 with TRBJ2-3; D is ambiguous. Trimming cost V 8 bases and J 3 bases, with 9 bases left between them. The CDR3 contains 12 residues. CDR1 is WNHNN and CDR2 is SYGVQD in the germline V gene (reference sequence). The DNA of the CDR3 is TGCGCCAGCTCTGGCACAACAGATACGCAGTATTTT. This gives the protein CASSGTTDTQYF.

The CDR3 sequence is CAIRGTGLYNEQFF. In DNA, the CDR3 is TGTGCCATCAGGGGCACGGGACTATACAATGAGCAGTTCTTC. The rearrangement uses TRBV6-1 and TRBJ2-1; D is possibly TRBD2 (7 bases). Germline V gene data show CDR1 as MNHNS and CDR2 as SASEGT. V lost 10 bases, J lost 4 bases, and 17 bases lay in between. The CDR3 length is 14 residues.

The chain uses TRBV5-1 and TRBJ2-5; TRBD1 aligns across 8 bases. The junction had 10 bases not matched to a gene; V was cut back by 4 bases and J by 5 bases. Germline-derived CDR1 and CDR2 are SGHRS and YFSETQ. The CDR3 is 15 residues long. Here the CDR3 DNA reads TGCGCCAGCAGCCCCAGGACAGGGAACGGGGAGACCCAGTACTTC. It yields the protein CASSPRTGNGETQYF.

The chain joins TRBV7-9 to TRBJ2-7; D may be TRBD1 or TRBD2 (6 bases each). Trimming left V 5 bases short and J 9 bases short, with 17 bases between. Per the germline V gene, CDR1 is SEHNR and CDR2 is FQNEAQ (reference sequence). The CDR3 totals 13 residues. The CDR3 nucleotides are TGTGCCAGCAGCGTAACCCTCGGGGGCGGGCAGTACTTC. This codes for CASSVTLGGGQYF.

This chain uses TRBV5-5 with TRBJ1-3, with a tentative D call TRBD1 (5 bases). Deletions cut 4 bases from V and 0 bases from J, with 14 bases between. The CDR3 covers 16 residues. Germline V gives CDR1 SGHKS, CDR2 YYEKEE (reference sequence). CDR3 sequence reads: CASSGQGTNSGNTIYF. For the CDR3, the DNA is TGTGCCAGCAGCGGGCAGGGAACCAACTCTGGAAACACCATATATTTT.

This chain connects TRBV4-3 to TRBJ2-7; no reliable D call. V was clipped by 0 bases and J by 2 bases, with 14 bases between them. The germline CDR1 and CDR2 sequences are LGHNA and YSLEER. The CDR3 spans 16 residues. The CDR3, as DNA: TGCGCCAGCAGCCAAGAGGTGCAGGACCCCACCTACGAGCAGTACTTC. This sequence encodes CASSQEVQDPTYEQYF.

The chain joins TRBV7-9 to TRBJ2-2; 11 bases match TRBD1. This CDR3 region has 17 residues. Trimming removed 1 base from V and 3 bases from J; junction bases left unmatched: 4. Germline CDR1 and CDR2: SEHNR and FQNEAQ (reference sequence). CDR3 in DNA: TGTGCCAGCAGCTTAGGGACAGGGGGCGTGGACACCGGGGAGCTGTTTTTT. This sequence encodes CASSLGTGGVDTGELFF.

This clone was detected once. The V call is TRBV29-1, the J call TRBJ2-7, with 10 nucleotides matching TRBD1. This CDR3 is built from 14 residues. Trimming took 3 bases from V and 5 from J; bases not matched to a gene: 7. CDR1 is SQVTM, CDR2 ANQGSEA, per germline. In nucleotides, the CDR3 is TGCAGCGTTGACCGGACAGGGGGGGGAAACGAGCAGTACTTC. This sequence encodes CSVDRTGGGNEQYF.

V and J are TRBV7-9 and TRBJ2-7; 9 bases are a match to TRBD2. Losses at the gene ends were 2 bases for V and 0 bases for J; bases not matched to a gene: 8. The V gene's germline CDR1 is SEHNR and CDR2 FQNEAQ (reference sequence). The CDR3 totals 17 residues. The CDR3 nucleotides read TGTGCCAGCAGCTTATGGGTCCGCGGGAGGGCCTCCTACGAGCAGTACTTC. This sequence encodes CASSLWVRGRASYEQYF.

This clone was recorded once. V gene TRBV4-1 combines with J gene TRBJ2-2, with 14 bases fitting TRBD2. Per germline, CDR1 MGHRA and CDR2 YSYEKL. The J segment lost 5 bases and the V segment lost 2 bases, leaving 4 bases of the junction unmatched. This CDR3 has 17 amino acids. The CDR3 DNA is TGCGCCAGCAGCCAAAGGCGACTAGCGGGAGGGACCGGGGAGCTGTTTTTT. It encodes CASSQRRLAGGTGELFF.

This clone was counted a single time. V usage is TRBV19 and J usage is TRBJ1-1; no reliable D call. Per germline, CDR1 LNHDA and CDR2 SQIVND (reference sequence). The CDR3 runs 13 residues. V lost 0 bases and J lost 6, with 8 bases in between. CDR3 in DNA: TGTGCCAGTAGTATAGAATCACGGCCTGAAGCTTTCTTT. Its protein product is CASSIESRPEAFF.

The rearrangement uses TRBV10-3 and TRBJ2-4; a possible D gene is TRBD2 (8 bases). The CDR3 has 15 amino acids. Trimming stripped 6 bases from V and 5 bases from J, with 17 bases between. Germline-derived CDR1 and CDR2 are ENHRY and SYGVKD. This CDR3 reads CAIRQAGDSENIQYF. The CDR3 nucleotides read TGTGCCATCAGGCAAGCGGGGGACAGCGAAAACATTCAGTACTTC.